The 16 T cell receptor beta chains presented below share a single source sample, sequenced in a study of cytomegalovirus exposure and HLA in healthy donors. The PCR contained 60 Vbeta and 13 Jbeta primers. The protocol was immunoSEQ multiplex PCR, while the TCRdb copy is restricted to in-frame clones and leaves out a portion. The sample yields under 70,000 clones, roughly 74% seen once. Sample: PBMCs. Source of these receptors: a man aged 35 to 55 in good health and CMV-seropositive.

Remarks on this clone: Mismatch with germline at one junction end may stem from a read error. The J gene is TRBJ2-3, the V gene TRBV7-7; TRBD1 matches 11 bases. This CDR3 is 15 amino acids long. CDR1 is SSHAT, CDR2 FNYEAQ, per germline (reference sequence). In DNA, the CDR3 is TGTGCTAGCAGCACGGGACAGGGGGTGGCAGATACGCAGTATTTT. Translating gives CASSTGQGVADTQYF.

The J gene is TRBJ2-3, the V gene TRBV7-9, with a tentative D call TRBD2 (5 bases). Trimming removed 2 bases at V and 6 bases at J, with 6 bases between. Looked up from germline, CDR1 is SEHNR and CDR2 is FQNEAQ (reference sequence). The length of the CDR3 is 12 residues. The CDR3 DNA reads TGTGCCAGCAGCTTACCGGGGGATACGCAGTATTTT. This gives the protein CASSLPGDTQYF.

This sequence joins TRBV5-1 and TRBJ1-1; weak D call: TRBD1 (5 bases). V gave up 0 bases and J gave up 4 bases, with 13 bases separating them. Looked up from germline, CDR1 is SGHRS and CDR2 is YFSETQ. The CDR3 spans 15 residues. CDR3 nucleotide sequence: TGCGCCAGCAGCTTGGAGCCGGGGGGAGGCACTGAAGCTTTCTTT. Amino acids: CASSLEPGGGTEAFF. The full variable domain, its missing parts supplied by reference TRBV5-1 and TRBJ1-1, is KAGVTQTPRYLIKTRGQQVTLSCSPISGHRSVSWYQQTPGQGLQFLFEYFSETQRNKGNFPGRFSGRQFSNSRSEMNVSTLELGDSALYLCASSLEPGGGTEAFFGQGTRLTVV.

This sequence joins TRBV7-9 and TRBJ2-2, with D maybe TRBD1 (6 bases). CDR1 SEHNR and CDR2 FQNEAQ come from the germline V gene (reference sequence). There are 15 residues in the CDR3. V was shortened by 4 bases and J by 1 base, with 10 bases between the two germline ends. CDR3 loop: CASSSLRGNTGELFF. DNA of the CDR3: TGTGCCAGCAGCTCTCTCAGGGGGAACACCGGGGAGCTGTTTTTT.

V and J are TRBV5-1 and TRBJ1-4; 9 nucleotides match TRBD1. This CDR3 comprises 16 residues. The V gene end was trimmed by 1 base and the J gene end by 5 bases; junction bases not matched to a gene: 6. Germline CDR1 reads SGHRS; CDR2 reads YFSETQ. CDR3 coding DNA: TGCGCCAGCAGCTTGAACTACGGGACAGGGAATGAAAAACTGTTTTTT. It translates to CASSLNYGTGNEKLFF.

V and J are TRBV5-1 and TRBJ2-7; 8 bases are a match to TRBD2. Germline CDR1 is SGHRS and CDR2 is YFSETQ. The CDR3 has 14 amino acids. V lost 4 bases to trimming and J lost 4 bases; unmatched junction nucleotides: 7. This CDR3 reads CASSRAGVVYEQYF. CDR3 coding DNA: TGCGCCAGCAGCCGAGCGGGGGTTGTTTACGAGCAGTACTTC. The variable domain in full, with the rest retrieved from reference TRBV5-1 and TRBJ2-7, is KAGVTQTPRYLIKTRGQQVTLSCSPISGHRSVSWYQQTPGQGLQFLFEYFSETQRNKGNFPGRFSGRQFSNSRSEMNVSTLELGDSALYLCASSRAGVVYEQYFGPGTRLTVT.

The chain is built from TRBV7-9 and TRBJ2-1, with TRBD1 matching over 11 bases. The CDR3 has 16 amino acids. Germline CDR1 SEHNR, CDR2 FQNEAQ (reference sequence). V shed 3 bases, J shed 7 bases, and the junction held 8 bases outside the gene matches. In DNA form, the CDR3 reads TGTGCCAGCAGCTTTCGGACAGGGGGCTCTCGTAATGAGCAGTTCTTC. Translated, it gives CASSFRTGGSRNEQFF.

The count of this clone is one. The chain joins TRBV6-5 to TRBJ1-2, with D perhaps matching TRBD1 (6 bases). V lost 6 bases and J lost 4, with 15 bases in between. The CDR3 covers 14 residues. Germline loops: CDR1 MNHEY, CDR2 SVGAGI. CDR3 in amino acids: CASSLQGTIYGYTF. In nucleotides, the CDR3 is TGTGCCAGCAGCCTACAGGGTACCATCTATGGCTACACCTTC.

V gene TRBV30 combines with J gene TRBJ1-6, with a tentative D call TRBD1 (6 bases). Trimming removed 0 bases at V and 5 bases at J, with 26 bases between. Per the germline V gene, CDR1 is GTSNPN and CDR2 is SVGIG (reference sequence). There are 20 residues in the CDR3. CDR3 bases: TGTGCCTGGAGTGTTCCCCAGGGGATCTATCTGGTGGGAGATAATTCACCCCTCCACTTT. Its translation is CAWSVPQGIYLVGDNSPLHF.

V usage is TRBV2 and J usage is TRBJ2-2; 8 bases fit TRBD2. The J segment lost 1 base and the V segment lost 5 bases, leaving 0 bases of the junction unmatched. Germline loops: CDR1 SNHLY, CDR2 FYNNEI. This CDR3 contains 14 residues. This chain's CDR3 is CASSLAGNTGELFF. In DNA, the CDR3 is TGTGCCAGCAGTCTAGCGGGGAACACCGGGGAGCTGTTTTTT.

The V gene is TRBV5-1, the J gene TRBJ2-7, with TRBD2 as a possible D gene (6 bases). Germline V lookup: CDR1 SGHRS, CDR2 YFSETQ. The CDR3 runs to 13 residues. V was cut by 4 bases and J by 6 bases, with 14 bases left in between. The CDR3 reads CASSPGVGFEQYF. The DNA of the CDR3 is TGCGCCAGCAGCCCGGGGGTGGGGTTCGAGCAGTACTTC. Full variable domain (outside the CDR3, taken from reference TRBV5-1 and TRBJ2-7): KAGVTQTPRYLIKTRGQQVTLSCSPISGHRSVSWYQQTPGQGLQFLFEYFSETQRNKGNFPGRFSGRQFSNSRSEMNVSTLELGDSALYLCASSPGVGFEQYFGPGTRLTVT.

The chain combines TRBV5-1 with TRBJ2-3; the D gene is possibly TRBD2 (5 bases). V gave up 1 base and J gave up 6 bases, with 12 bases separating them. Germline V gene sequence: CDR1 SGHRS, CDR2 YFSETQ. This CDR3 contains 14 residues. The CDR3 sequence is CASSLTGMVDTQYF. DNA for the CDR3: TGCGCCAGCAGCTTGACGGGGATGGTCGATACGCAGTATTTT.

The chain recombines TRBV5-1 with TRBJ2-2; D perhaps matches TRBD1 (5 bases). Trimming left V 0 bases short and J 3 bases short, with 9 bases between. CDR3 length: 15 residues. CDR1 is SGHRS and CDR2 is YFSETQ in the germline V gene. CDR3 in amino acids: CASSLGLRDTGELFF. DNA of the CDR3: TGCGCCAGCAGCTTGGGCCTCAGGGACACCGGGGAGCTGTTTTTT.

The V and J genes are TRBV6-1 and TRBJ2-7; possible D gene TRBD1, 5 bases. V was clipped by 6 bases and J by 9 bases, with 12 bases between them. Per the germline V gene, CDR1 is MNHNS and CDR2 is SASEGT. The CDR3 loop spans 11 amino acids. In DNA form, the CDR3 reads TGTGCCAGCAGCCGACAGCCCGTGCAGTACTTC. Protein product: CASSRQPVQYF.

The V call is TRBV10-2, the J call TRBJ1-1; D ambiguous. Germline values: CDR1 WSHSY, CDR2 SAAADI. V shed 8 bases and J shed 0 bases, with 7 bases lying between them. The CDR3 sequence is 12 residues long. CDR3 sequence reads: CASSRLNTEAFF. The CDR3 bases are TGCGCCAGCTCGAGGCTGAACACTGAAGCTTTCTTT.

The chain employs TRBV6-6 and TRBJ1-2, with 8 bases that match TRBD1. Germline V CDR1 and CDR2: MNHNY, SVGAGI (reference sequence). CDR3 length: 16 residues. Trimming removed 5 bases from V and 4 bases from J; junction bases left unmatched: 12. The CDR3 reads CASSVIVDRGIYGYTF. CDR3 nucleotide sequence: TGTGCCAGCAGTGTTATAGTAGACAGGGGAATCTATGGCTACACCTTC.